The clone carrying this T cell receptor (beta chain) was observed a few times. The target antigen is unknown. Using immunoSEQ multiplex PCR, the repertoire was profiled, and TCRdb retains in-frame clones only, with some absent. Found here are some 40,000 clones, no singletons; the ten largest cover about 2%. The data stem from a study of T cells after posttransplantation cyclophosphamide. Study results and caveats: TRB overlap between skin or GI tissue T cells and blood was limited.

Germline V gives CDR1 LGHNA, CDR2 YNFKEQ. The CDR3 runs to 14 residues. V lost 4 bases to trimming and J lost 5 bases, with 14 bases between them. The clonotype comes from a man aged 40-49 years in good health, CMV-negative, and a related stem cell transplant donor. The sample taken for sequencing was PBMCs. V is TRBV4-2 and J is TRBJ1-1; D remains ambiguous. The CDR3 here is CASSPRPAGTEAFF. As DNA, the CDR3 is TGTGCCAGCAGCCCTCGACCCGCCGGGACTGAAGCTTTCTTT.